The rows below give T cell receptor beta chains drawn from one sample of a study of blood T cell repertoires in COVID-19. Only in-frame clones appear in the TCRdb table, and some are missing; sequencing was by immunoSEQ multiplex PCR. The table lists about 130,000 clones, about four fifths of them singletons, with over 2.5% in the top ten. Input material: peripheral blood. The receptor set was obtained from a woman older than 75 with acute or convalescent COVID-19. Both conserved end residues are part of each CDR3.

j_call v_call cdr3_aa
TRBJ1-1 TRBV11-1 CASSSYRATEAFF
TRBJ1-1 TRBV28 CASSLSGTSSREAFF
TRBJ1-3 TRBV5-8 CASSSEGDTIYF
TRBJ1-2 TRBV12-3/TRBV12-4 CASSLGTPYGYTF
TRBJ2-1 TRBV5-4 CASSSGQGLALDYNEQFF
TRBJ1-2 TRBV7-6 CASTKDRRTYGYTF
TRBJ1-5 TRBV5-4 CASSIDRHNQPQHF
TRBJ2-3 TRBV19 CASSIGVPGGGSQYF
TRBJ1-2 TRBV27 CASSAQGAYGYTF
TRBJ2-7 TRBV5-5 CASSFRVGGTDSYEQYF
TRBJ1-1 TRBV9 CASGVGRESTEAFF
TRBJ1-5 TRBV2 CASSNRDRTDQPQHF
TRBJ2-1 TRBV6-4 CARTTPSGGYPNYNEQFF
TRBJ1-2 TRBV5-6 CASSFYRGASGYTF
TRBJ2-1 TRBV11-2 CASSLDRTSVFYEQFF